The following is a TCR beta chain sequence with its context. Its specificity is not known. The CDR3 covers 12 residues. The V gene's germline CDR1 is SQVTM and CDR2 ANQGSEA. Trimming left V 4 bases short and J 4 bases short, with 10 bases between. The PCR was carried out with 60 Vbeta primers and 13 Jbeta primers. The repertoire was sequenced with immunoSEQ multiplex PCR; TCRdb's copy has only in-frame clones and lacks some. This sample yields about 92,000 clones, of which 84% are seen a single time; roughly 5.3% belongs to the top ten. The entry originates in a study of cytomegalovirus exposure and HLA in healthy donors. Broader study findings: Three CMV-associated chains proved CMV antigen-specific in vitro. The number of N-insertions in an Asian-associated ancestry cluster was reportedly below the roughly 660-donor mean in a later analysis.

The sequence came from a woman younger than 30 in good health and CMV-seropositive. V usage is TRBV29-1 and J usage is TRBJ1-2, with D hard to call. Material for sequencing was PBMCs. The chain's CDR3 is CSVAESGYGYTF. The DNA for the CDR3 is TGCAGCGTTGCGGAAAGCGGCTATGGCTACACCTTC.